This TCR beta chain stems from a study of early T cells in non-severe SARS-CoV-2 infection. Looked up from germline, CDR1 is MDHEN and CDR2 is SYDVKM. The CDR3 sequence is 13 residues long. V lost 4 bases and J lost 5, with 10 bases in between. TCRdb redid the calling of the 5' RACE reads with MiXCR, one entry per CDR3 protein. This table has about 94,000 distinct CDR3 sequences, roughly 13% appearing once. This clonotype was observed a handful of times. This clonotype was sampled from an adult who was a healthcare worker with PCR-confirmed SARS-CoV-2 infection or an uninfected control (not recorded which). The rearrangement uses TRBV28 and TRBJ2-3; D possibly corresponds to TRBD1 (5 bases). Sequenced input: whole blood. DNA for the CDR3: TGTGCCAGCAGTTGGGGCGACAAAGATACGCAGTATTTT. It translates to CASSWGDKDTQYF.